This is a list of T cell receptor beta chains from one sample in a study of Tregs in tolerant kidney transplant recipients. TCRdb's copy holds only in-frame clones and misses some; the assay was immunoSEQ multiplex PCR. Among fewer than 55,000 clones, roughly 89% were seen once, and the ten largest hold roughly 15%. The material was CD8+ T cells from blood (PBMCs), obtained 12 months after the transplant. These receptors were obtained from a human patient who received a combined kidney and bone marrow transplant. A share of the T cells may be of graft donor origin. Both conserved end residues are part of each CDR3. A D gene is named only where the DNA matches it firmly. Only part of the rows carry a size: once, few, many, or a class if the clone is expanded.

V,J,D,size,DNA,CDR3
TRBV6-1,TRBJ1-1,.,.,TGTGCCAGCAGTGAAGTAAGGGCAGGGTGGCAATTTGAGAACACTGAAGCTTTCTTT,CASSEVRAGWQFENTEAFF
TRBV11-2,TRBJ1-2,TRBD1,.,TGTGCCAGCAGCGTCGGGACAGGGGGCCCCTATGGCTACACCTTC,CASSVGTGGPYGYTF
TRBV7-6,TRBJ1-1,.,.,TGTGCCAGCAGCTCCCCCCCCTTCGCTGAAGCTTTCTTT,CASSSPPFAEAFF
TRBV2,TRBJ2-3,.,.,TGTGCCAGCAGTGATCGGAACCAGGACACAGATACGCAGTATTTT,CASSDRNQDTDTQYF
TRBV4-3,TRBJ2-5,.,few,TGCGCCAGCAGCCAAGAGGGAATAGGTAGCGTAGAGACCCAGTACTTC,CASSQEGIGSVETQYF
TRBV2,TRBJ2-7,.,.,TGTGCCAGAGGGGCGGGGAGAGACTACGAGCAGTACTTC,CARGAGRDYEQYF
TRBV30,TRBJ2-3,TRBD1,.,TGTGCCTGGCGAACGGGACAGGGGTACGATACGCAGTATTTT,CAWRTGQGYDTQYF
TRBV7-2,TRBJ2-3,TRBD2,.,TGTGCCAGCAGCTTACTAGCGGGACTGAGCACAGATACGCAGTATTTT,CASSLLAGLSTDTQYF
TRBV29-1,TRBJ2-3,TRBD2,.,TGCAGCGCCGCGGGGGGAGCCACAGATACGCAGTATTTT,CSAAGGATDTQYF
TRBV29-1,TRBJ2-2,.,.,TGCAGCGTTGAAGATTTGCCGGGACACCGAACCACCGGGGAGCTGTTTTTT,CSVEDLPGHRTTGELFF
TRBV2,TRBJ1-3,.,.,TGTGCCAGCAGCGATGGGGGCCGAAACACCATATATTTT,CASSDGGRNTIYF
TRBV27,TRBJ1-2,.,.,TGTGCCAGCAGTCTCTCCCCCACAGGGTGGAATTATGGCTACACCTTC,CASSLSPTGWNYGYTF
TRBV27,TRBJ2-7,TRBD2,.,TGTGCCAGCAGTCCCACTAGCGGGAGGGCCGAGCAGTACTTC,CASSPTSGRAEQYF
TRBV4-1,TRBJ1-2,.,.,TGCGCCAGCACCCCAATGCAAGGGGACTATGGCTACACCTTC,CASTPMQGDYGYTF
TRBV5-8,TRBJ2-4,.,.,TGTGCCAGCAGCCCGGAGCCGACAGCTAAAAACATTCAGTACTTC,CASSPEPTAKNIQYF
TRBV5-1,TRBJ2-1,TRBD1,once,TGCGCCAGCAGCTTGGACAGGGGTTTGGGGGACAATGAGCAGTTCTTC,CASSLDRGLGDNEQFF
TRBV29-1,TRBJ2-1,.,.,TGCAGCGTTGAAGTCGTTCCCGGAGAACGTCACTACAATGAGCAGTTCTTC,CSVEVVPGERHYNEQFF
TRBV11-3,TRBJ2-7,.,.,TGTGCCAGCAGCTCGGGACTGGCGTCTGGAGAGCAGTACTTC,CASSSGLASGEQYF
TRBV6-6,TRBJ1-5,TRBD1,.,TGTGCCAGCAGTTACTACCGGGACAGGCAGAATCAGCCCCAGCATTTT,CASSYYRDRQNQPQHF
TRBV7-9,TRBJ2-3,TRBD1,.,TGTGCCAGCAGCTCTGCGACAGGGGGGGCAGATACGCAGTATTTT,CASSSATGGADTQYF
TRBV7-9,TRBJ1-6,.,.,TGTGCCAGCAGCTTTTCCGGGGGAGATTCCCCCCTCCACTTT,CASSFSGGDSPLHF
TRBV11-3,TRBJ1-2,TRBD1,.,TGTGCCAGCAGCCCCCTCGGGACAGAAGTTGCGTATGGCTACACCTTC,CASSPLGTEVAYGYTF
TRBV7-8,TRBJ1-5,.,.,TGTGCCAGCAGCTTAGGAGCGGGGTTAAGGAGCAATCAGCCCCAGCATTTT,CASSLGAGLRSNQPQHF
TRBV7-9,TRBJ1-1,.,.,TGTGCCAGCAGCTTGCATCTCCGAAACAACGCTGAAGCTTTCTTT,CASSLHLRNNAEAFF
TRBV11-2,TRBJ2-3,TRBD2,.,TGTGCCAGCAGTTCTATTAGCGGGAGTTCAGATACGCAGTATTTT,CASSSISGSSDTQYF
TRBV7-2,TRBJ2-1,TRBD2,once,TGTGCCAGCAGCTTTTTTACTAGCGGGGACAATGAGCAGTTCTTC,CASSFFTSGDNEQFF
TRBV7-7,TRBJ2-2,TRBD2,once,TGTGCCAGCAGCTTACTAGCGGGAGGGCCCCCGAACACCGGGGAGCTGTTTTTT,CASSLLAGGPPNTGELFF
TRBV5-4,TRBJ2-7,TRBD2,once,TGTGCCAGCAGCTTGGGACTAGCCGCTTTCTCCTACGAGCAGTACTTC,CASSLGLAAFSYEQYF
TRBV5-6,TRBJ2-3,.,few,TGTGCCAGCAGCTTGGGGGCCCAGGGGGGAACAGATACGCAGTATTTT,CASSLGAQGGTDTQYF
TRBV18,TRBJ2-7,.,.,TGTGCCAGCTCACCACCGACGACACCCTACGAGCAGTACTTC,CASSPPTTPYEQYF
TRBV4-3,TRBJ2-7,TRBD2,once,TGCGCCAGCAGCCAAGAAGGGACTAGCGGTTACGAGCAGTACTTC,CASSQEGTSGYEQYF
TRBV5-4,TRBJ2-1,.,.,TGTGCCAGCAGCCCTGGGGCGAATGAGCAGTTCTTC,CASSPGANEQFF
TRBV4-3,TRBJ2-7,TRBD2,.,TGCGCCAGCAGCCAATCAGCGGGGGGATCCACCTACGAGCAGTACTTC,CASSQSAGGSTYEQYF
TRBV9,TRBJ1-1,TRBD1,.,TGTGCCAGCAGCGACCGCCGGGACAGGTTGAACACTGAAGCTTTCTTT,CASSDRRDRLNTEAFF
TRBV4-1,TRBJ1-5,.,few,TGCGCCAGCAGCCCTCGTGGGGGGGTGGATCAGCCCCAGCATTTT,CASSPRGGVDQPQHF
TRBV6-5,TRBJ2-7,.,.,TGTGCCAGCCAGCAGGGGAAGTGGTCCTACGAGCAGTACTTC,CASQQGKWSYEQYF
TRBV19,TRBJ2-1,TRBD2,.,TGTGCCAGTAGCTGGACTAGCGGGAGTTCCTACAATGAGCAGTTCTTC,CASSWTSGSSYNEQFF
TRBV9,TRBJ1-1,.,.,TGTGCCAGCAGCCCGCCCAAAGGACTGGGCACGGCTGGTCCTGAAGCTTTCTTT,CASSPPKGLGTAGPEAFF
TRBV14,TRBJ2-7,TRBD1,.,TGTGCCAGCAGCCAGGGCAGGGGGAACGAGCAGTACTTC,CASSQGRGNEQYF
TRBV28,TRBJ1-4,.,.,TGTGCCAGCAGGGTACAGGGAACTAATGAAAAACTGTTTTTT,CASRVQGTNEKLFF
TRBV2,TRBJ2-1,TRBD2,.,TGTGCCAGCAGTGTAACTAGCGGGAGCTATGAGCAGTTCTTC,CASSVTSGSYEQFF
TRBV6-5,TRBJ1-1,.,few,TGTGCCAGCAGTTACTCGTTAGGGGGGAACACTGAAGCTTTCTTT,CASSYSLGGNTEAFF
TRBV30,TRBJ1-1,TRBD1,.,TGTGCCTGGAGTTATCCGGGACAGATGAACACTGAAGCTTTCTTT,CAWSYPGQMNTEAFF
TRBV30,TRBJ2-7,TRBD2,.,TGTGCCTGGAGCCGGGCGGGAGGTCGCGCCTACGAGCAGTACTTC,CAWSRAGGRAYEQYF
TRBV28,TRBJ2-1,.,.,TGTGCCAGCAGTTTTGCCAGTTACAATGAGCAGTTCTTC,CASSFASYNEQFF
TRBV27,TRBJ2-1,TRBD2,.,TGTGCCAGCAGTTCGGGAGGCGATGAGCAGTTCTTC,CASSSGGDEQFF
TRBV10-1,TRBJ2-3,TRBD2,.,TGCGCCAGCAGTGACCCCGGGACTAGCTTTTGCACAGATACGCAGTATTTT,CASSDPGTSFCTDTQYF
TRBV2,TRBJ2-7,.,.,TGTGCCAGCAACTTAGCGGTTCGCTTC,CASNLAVRF
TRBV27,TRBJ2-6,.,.,TGTGCCAGCAGTTTTCTGGACAGCAACTCTGGGGCCAACGTCCTGACTTTC,CASSFLDSNSGANVLTF
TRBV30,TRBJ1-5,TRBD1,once,TGTGCCTGGAGTGGGGGACAGGGTGATCAGCCCCAGCATTTT,CAWSGGQGDQPQHF